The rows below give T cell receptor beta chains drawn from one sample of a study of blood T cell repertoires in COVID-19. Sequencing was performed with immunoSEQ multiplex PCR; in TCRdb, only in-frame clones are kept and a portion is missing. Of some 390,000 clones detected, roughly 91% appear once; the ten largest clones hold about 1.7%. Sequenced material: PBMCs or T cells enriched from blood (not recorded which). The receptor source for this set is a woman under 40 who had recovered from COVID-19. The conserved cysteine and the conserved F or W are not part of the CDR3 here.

ASSRLAGTYEQY | TRBJ2-7 | TRBV19
ASSLGVMWTAEETQY | TRBJ2-5 | TRBV7-2
ASSLSQQGRGEQF | TRBJ2-1 | TRBV18
AWSVAGRPAGGVEQY | TRBJ2-7 | TRBV30
ASSPSGTAKGYT | TRBJ1-2 | TRBV6-2/TRBV6-3
AISEPGGQPQH | TRBJ1-5 | TRBV10-3
ASSDDRAGNTIY | TRBJ1-3 | TRBV6-2/TRBV6-3
ASSLGSQETQY | TRBJ2-5 | TRBV7-9
ASSTHRVIVTEAF | TRBJ1-1 | TRBV5-5
ASRRSGTDTQY | TRBJ2-3 | TRBV4-1
ASSLVSAYEQY | TRBJ2-7 | TRBV7-9
ASSLTGGGTEAF | TRBJ1-1 | TRBV27
ASSQDRENNQPQH | TRBJ1-5 | TRBV28
ASSFYSTNTGELF | TRBJ2-2 | TRBV5-1
ASSSGHYNSPLH | TRBJ1-6 | TRBV6-2/TRBV6-3
ASSLDWGAVTTNEKLF | TRBJ1-4 | TRBV5-1
ASSLRDSGEQY | TRBJ2-7 | TRBV7-8
ASGFGSNQPQH | TRBJ1-5 | TRBV12-5
ASRLGGGQYTQY | TRBJ2-3 | TRBV7-2
ASSFGDRPNEKLF | TRBJ1-4 | TRBV5-1
SVKAGGGQPQH | TRBJ1-5 | TRBV29-1
ASSLASGRTGELF | TRBJ2-2 | TRBV5-1
ASSQGRQGPNTEAF | TRBJ1-1 | TRBV4-3
ASSLGQGLAGELF | TRBJ2-2 | TRBV5-8
ASSIGLQGSETQY | TRBJ2-5 | TRBV19
ASSLRRDEQY | TRBJ2-7 | TRBV5-4
ASSEPPPPDRALPTTEAF | TRBJ1-1 | TRBV6-4
ASRAGVQETQY | TRBJ2-5 | TRBV12-3/TRBV12-4
ASSETSGGRSTDTQY | TRBJ2-3 | TRBV6-1
ASSSRDTEAF | TRBJ1-1 | TRBV7-6
ASSVDPQGARGYT | TRBJ1-2 | TRBV9
ASSEKTGRSEQY | TRBJ2-7 | TRBV19
ASNTGGLGPNTEAF | TRBJ1-1 | TRBV7-9
ASSLRNPGQTNEKLF | TRBJ1-4 | TRBV11-2
ASTQGLAGETQY | TRBJ2-5 | TRBV6-6
ASGTRLAGEYEQY | TRBJ2-7 | TRBV28
AAGTSGRGTQY | TRBJ2-5 | TRBV7-2
SVWTAGLGEQY | TRBJ2-7 | TRBV29-1
ASTAAGAETQY | TRBJ2-5 | TRBV6-5
ASGGRLEGGYT | TRBJ1-2 | TRBV12-5
ASNTQDHNEQF | TRBJ2-1 | TRBV2
ASSHKFGQVNSPLH | TRBJ1-6 | TRBV7-9
ASSSGGAFGYT | TRBJ1-2 | TRBV7-9
ASSLWDRTNEKLF | TRBJ1-4 | TRBV7-8
ASSVWAGNSYNEQF | TRBJ2-1 | TRBV9
AISTGTAREQY | TRBJ2-7 | TRBV10-3
ASSMLGGTFEQY | TRBJ2-7 | TRBV19
ASSQGRETQY | TRBJ2-5 | TRBV6-2/TRBV6-3
ASSPGTTGYT | TRBJ1-2 | TRBV18
ASSFPSGVMDTEAF | TRBJ1-1 | TRBV7-9
ASSQGGQGLTSPLH | TRBJ1-6 | TRBV3-1/TRBV3-2
ASSDQPILAGVPQETQY | TRBJ2-5 | TRBV9
ASSPNPGTVKSEAF | TRBJ1-1 | TRBV5-4
ASSREVYGYT | TRBJ1-2 | TRBV6-5
ACSGASNQPQH | TRBJ1-5 | TRBV30